The 14 T cell receptor beta chains given below trace back to one sample, sequenced in a study of T cells in Graves' hyperthyroidism and ophthalmopathy. RNA transcripts gave rise to amplified TCR beta CDR3 regions. When the TCR CDR3 underwent first-round RT-PCR, the HTBI primer set was used. From the multiplex PCR reads, TCRdb called clonotypes with MiXCR, one entry per CDR3 protein. Of over 350,000 distinct CDR3 sequences detected, more than 13% appear once; the ten largest clones hold around 28%. The material sequenced was blood. These receptors all come from a man aged 50 or older with Graves' ophthalmopathy.

This clonotype came up a few times. The V gene is TRBV9, the J gene TRBJ2-2; 8 bases line up with TRBD1. Germline assignment: CDR1 SGDLS and CDR2 YYNGEE. The CDR3 spans 16 residues. The junction had 11 bases not matched to a gene; V was cut back by 4 bases and J by 6 bases. The CDR3 spells CASSSRTGLKAGELFF. For the CDR3, the DNA is TGTGCCAGCAGCTCCCGGACAGGGCTGAAGGCCGGGGAGCTGTTTTTT.

The CDR3 spells CASSSRSGSGELFF. The CDR3, as DNA: TGTGCCAGCAGCTCTAGATCCGGGAGCGGGGAGCTGTTTTTT. The gene calls are TRBV13 and TRBJ2-2, with a possible D match to TRBD2 (6 bases). The CDR3 totals 14 residues. Germline assignment: CDR1 PRHDT and CDR2 FYEKMQ (reference sequence). Trimming shortened V by 4 bases and J by 7 bases, and 13 bases separated the two germline ends.

This clonotype was seen more than once but under ten times. The chain links TRBV30 to TRBJ1-5; D is possibly TRBD1 (5 bases). This CDR3 is built from 13 residues. V was trimmed by 0 bases and J by 7 bases, leaving 10 bases between them. Germline V gives CDR1 GTSNPN, CDR2 SVGIG (reference sequence). CDR3: CAWSVRQRQPQHF. CDR3 coding DNA: TGTGCCTGGAGTGTACGACAGCGACAGCCCCAGCATTTT.

This clonotype was counted many times. The chain uses TRBV3-1 and TRBJ2-7; D may be TRBD1 or TRBD2 (5 bases each). Germline assignment: CDR1 LGHDT and CDR2 YNNKEL (reference sequence). CDR3 size: 15 residues. Trimming stripped 4 bases from V and 6 bases from J, with 19 bases between. The CDR3 nucleotides read TGTGCCAGCAGCCCCTCCCTTGGGGGTTTTCCCGAGCAGTACTTC. Residues: CASSPSLGGFPEQYF.

This clonotype was observed at least ten times. This chain links TRBV28 with TRBJ2-3; no clear D gene. V lost 6 bases and J 3 bases, leaving 16 bases between the germline ends. Per the germline V gene, CDR1 is MDHEN and CDR2 is SYDVKM. The length of the CDR3 is 15 residues. Written as DNA, the CDR3 is TGTGCCAGCAGCCAGGCTATGGTTGCGACAGATACGCAGTATTTT. This encodes CASSQAMVATDTQYF. The full variable domain, its missing parts supplied by reference TRBV28 and TRBJ2-3, is DVKVTQSSRYLVKRTGEKVFLECVQDMDHENMFWYRQDPGLGLRLIYFSYDVKMKEKGDIPEGYSVSREKKERFSLILESASTNQTSMYLCASSQAMVATDTQYFGPGTRLTVL.

The rearrangement links TRBV6-1 to TRBJ2-3, with D unclear. Trimming took 6 bases from V and 0 from J, leaving 13 bases between them. Germline CDR1 is MNHNS and CDR2 is SASEGT. This CDR3 has 15 amino acids. The CDR3, as DNA: TGTGCCAGCAGGGGCAAACGTTATAGCACAGATACGCAGTATTTT. Its translation: CASRGKRYSTDTQYF.

J is TRBJ2-5 and V is TRBV9; possibly TRBD1 for D (7 bases). V gave up 2 bases and J gave up 1 base, with 12 bases separating them. Germline assignment: CDR1 SGDLS and CDR2 YYNGEE. CDR3 length equals 15 residues. CDR3 bases: TGTGCCAGCAGCGTGGCAGGGGGGACCCAAGAGACCCAGTACTTC. This sequence encodes CASSVAGGTQETQYF. Together with reference TRBV9 and TRBJ2-5, the CDR3 gives the full variable domain: DSGVTQTPKHLITATGQRVTLRCSPRSGDLSVYWYQQSLDQGLQFLIQYYNGEERAKGNILERFSAQQFPDLHSELNLSSLELGDSALYFCASSVAGGTQETQYFGPGTRLLVL.

This clonotype was seen ten or more times. This chain uses TRBV5-1 with TRBJ2-7; D not certain. Per germline, CDR1 SGHRS and CDR2 YFSETQ. Deletions cut 0 bases from V and 4 bases from J, with 11 bases between. The CDR3 spans 14 residues. Here the CDR3 reads CASSLEGFSYEQYF. The CDR3 DNA sequence: TGCGCCAGCAGCTTGGAAGGTTTTTCGTACGAGCAGTACTTC.

This clonotype was counted ten times or more. The chain links TRBV12-3 or TRBV12-4 to TRBJ2-3; D is ambiguous. The CDR3 is 14 residues long. V was clipped by 5 bases and J by 0 bases, with 9 bases between them. The CDR3 sequence is CASSPAASTDTQYF. CDR3 DNA sequence: TGTGCCAGCAGTCCGGCGGCTAGCACAGATACGCAGTATTTT.

The sample holds many counts of this clonotype. The V gene is TRBV10-1, the J gene TRBJ1-5; D is ambiguous. This CDR3 is 13 amino acids long. Trimming cost V 0 bases and J 9 bases, with 9 bases left between them. Per germline, CDR1 WNHNN and CDR2 SYGVQD (reference sequence). The CDR3 loop is CASSESTGGPQHF. Here the CDR3 DNA reads TGCGCCAGCAGTGAGTCGACGGGAGGGCCCCAGCATTTT.

This clonotype was observed many times. This chain connects TRBV5-1 to TRBJ2-1; 8 bases align to TRBD2. V dropped 0 bases and J dropped 7; count of bases not matched to a gene: 6. Per the germline V gene, CDR1 is SGHRS and CDR2 is YFSETQ. The CDR3 sequence is 15 residues long. In nucleotides, the CDR3 is TGCGCCAGCAGCTTGGCCAGCGGGAGAACGAATGAGCAGTTCTTC. It encodes CASSLASGRTNEQFF.

This clonotype showed up many times. The chain is built from TRBV5-1 and TRBJ2-6; D not resolved. Germline-derived CDR1 and CDR2 are SGHRS and YFSETQ. The CDR3 contains 13 residues. Trimming stripped 7 bases from V and 2 bases from J, with 7 bases between. The CDR3 loop reads CASSSAGANVLTF. CDR3 nucleotides: TGCGCCAGCTCCTCAGCTGGGGCCAACGTCCTGACTTTC.

Ten or more counts support this clonotype. The J gene is TRBJ2-3, the V gene TRBV12-3 or TRBV12-4; either TRBD1 or TRBD2 may fit D (5 bases each). Trimming shortened V by 4 bases and J by 4 bases, and 9 bases separated the two germline ends. There are 13 residues in the CDR3. CDR3 bases: TGTGCCAGCAGTTCAGGGACCTCAGATACGCAGTATTTT. Amino acids: CASSSGTSDTQYF.

This clonotype was seen only a few times. The rearrangement joins TRBV5-1 to TRBJ2-5, with a possible D match to TRBD2 (5 bases). The CDR3 runs 14 residues. V lost 4 bases and J lost 1, with 11 bases in between. Germline CDR1 SGHRS, CDR2 YFSETQ. CDR3 sequence: CASSPDSTQETQYF. In DNA, the CDR3 is TGCGCCAGCAGCCCGGACTCAACCCAAGAGACCCAGTACTTC.